One sample yielded the 10 T cell receptor beta chains listed below, sequenced in a study of glioma-infiltrating T cells. TCR alpha and beta CDR3 regions were amplified from RNA using iRepertoire nested multiplex PCR. TCRdb passed the multiplex PCR reads through MiXCR, listing each CDR3 protein once. The sample yields approximately 190,000 distinct CDR3 sequences, over 25% seen once. Input material: glioma tissue, nonneoplastic brain tissue, or PBMCs (not recorded which). These receptors were collected from a human donor with low-grade glioma or glioblastoma, undergoing nonglioma brain surgery, or in good health (not recorded which).

The sample holds one count of this clonotype. This chain joins TRBV19 and TRBJ2-7; D is undetermined. The CDR3 contains 15 residues. Germline CDR1 reads LNHDA; CDR2 reads SQIVND (reference sequence). Trimming removed 3 bases at V and 7 bases at J, with 19 bases between. The CDR3 sequence: CASSIFSTTWNEQYF. Written as DNA, the CDR3 is TGTGCCAGTAGTATCTTCTCGACAACCTGGAATGAGCAGTACTTC.

The chain has TRBV28 and TRBJ1-1; perhaps TRBD1 as D (5 bases). Trimming stripped 5 bases from V and 0 bases from J, with 10 bases between. Per the germline V gene, CDR1 is MDHEN and CDR2 is SYDVKM. This CDR3 comprises 14 residues. CDR3 bases: TGTGCCAGCAGTCCGCGGGGCCTGAACACTGAAGCTTTCTTT. Amino acid sequence: CASSPRGLNTEAFF.

Note on this clonotype: This clone may be a read error of a much larger clone one base away. This chain joins TRBV4-1 and TRBJ2-1; 11 bases fit TRBD2. Germline CDR1 MGHRA, CDR2 YSYEKL. The CDR3 covers 16 residues. The V gene end was trimmed by 0 bases and the J gene end by 7 bases; junction bases not matched to a gene: 5. The DNA of the CDR3 is TGCGCCAGCAGCCAAGATCGGGCTAGCGGGGGGAATGAGCAGTTCTTC. It is translated as CASSQDRASGGNEQFF.

There are many counts of this clonotype. The gene calls are TRBV12-3 or TRBV12-4 and TRBJ2-3, with 10 bases lining up with TRBD2. The CDR3 has 15 amino acids. CDR3 in amino acids: CATRIAGGGADTQYF. CDR3 in DNA: TGTGCGACTCGAATAGCGGGAGGAGGTGCAGATACGCAGTATTTT.

To note about this clonotype: This may stem from a read error, because a much larger clone lies one nucleotide away. V and J are TRBV5-5 and TRBJ2-1; weak D call: TRBD2 (6 bases). CDR1 and CDR2 from the germline V gene are SGHKS and YYEKEE (reference sequence). The CDR3 is made up of 16 amino acids. CDR3 DNA sequence: TGTGCCAGCAGCTTGGGTGTTCGCGGGAAGGGCAATAAGCAGTTCTTC. Translating gives CASSLGVRGKGNKQFF.

This clonotype was seen at least ten times. The chain employs TRBV7-9 and TRBJ2-2; 7 nucleotides line up with TRBD1. The CDR3 loop spans 16 amino acids. The ends lost 5 bases at V and 5 bases at J; junction bases unmatched: 11. Germline CDR1 SEHNR, CDR2 FQNEAQ (reference sequence). CDR3 in DNA: TGTGCCAGCAGCGTACAGGGGCTCGGTGGAACCGGGGAGCTGTTTTTT. Amino acids: CASSVQGLGGTGELFF.

This clonotype was seen ten or more times. This rearrangement joins TRBV7-2 to TRBJ2-3; D ambiguous. The length of the CDR3 is 15 residues. Trimming stripped 1 base from V and 0 bases from J, with 8 bases between. Germline CDR1 is SGHTA and CDR2 is FQGNSA. The CDR3 nucleotides are TGTGCCAGCAGCTTAGTTGGGCCAAGCACAGATACGCAGTATTTT. As protein: CASSLVGPSTDTQYF.

Many counts were recorded for this clonotype. The rearrangement links TRBV4-1 to TRBJ1-2; D may be TRBD1 (6 bases). The CDR3 is 15 amino acids. Germline-derived CDR1 and CDR2 are MGHRA and YSYEKL. Trimming took 0 bases from V and 4 from J, leaving 12 bases between them. CDR3 coding DNA: TGCGCCAGCAGCCAAGATCCCAGGGGTTCCTATGGCTACACCTTC. It specifies CASSQDPRGSYGYTF.

Details on this clonotype: The junction departs from germline at one end; a sequencing error may be responsible. The J gene is TRBJ2-2, the V gene TRBV24-1; perhaps D is TRBD1 or TRBD2 (5 bases each). The CDR3 extends over 16 amino acids. Germline CDR1 and CDR2: KGHDR and SFDVKD. For the CDR3, the DNA is TGTGCCACCAGTGATTTGACAGACTCGAACATAGGGGAGCTGGTTTTT. Translated: CATSDLTDSNIGELVF.

This clonotype was recorded at least ten times. The chain uses TRBV7-8 and TRBJ1-1; D is perhaps TRBD1 (6 bases). The CDR3 covers 12 residues. Trimming cost V 4 bases and J 7 bases, with 10 bases left between them. Germline CDR1 and CDR2: SGHVS and FQNEAQ. The CDR3 DNA follows: TGTGCCAGCAGCTCCGGACAGATTGAAGCTTTCTTT. As protein: CASSSGQIEAFF.